These 17 T cell receptor beta chains were all obtained from the same sample, sequenced in a study of immune evolution from preneoplasia to lung adenocarcinoma. Produced via immunoSEQ multiplex PCR; TCRdb's table is partial and in-frame only. Of several thousand clones in the sample, around 78% were seen once. Source material: FFPE minimally invasive lung adenocarcinoma tissue. The receptors stem from a person aged 60-80 years with lung adenocarcinoma.

The CDR3: CASGPLDGYEQYF. CDR3 sequence (DNA): TGTGCTAGTGGTCCCTTGGACGGCTACGAGCAGTACTTC. The rearrangement joins TRBV12-5 to TRBJ2-7; D unresolved. The germline V gene has CDR1 LGHNT and CDR2 FRNRAP. Trimming pared 5 bases from V and 3 bases from J, leaving 11 bases between. The CDR3 extends over 13 amino acids.

The genes are TRBV13 and TRBJ2-5, with a tentative D call TRBD2 (6 bases). V was cut by 4 bases and J by 4 bases, with 10 bases left in between. Germline loops: CDR1 PRHDT, CDR2 FYEKMQ (reference sequence). This CDR3 has 13 residues. For the CDR3, the DNA is TGTGCCAGCAGCTACGGGGGTAGAGAGACCCAGTACTTC. Amino acids: CASSYGGRETQYF.

This chain joins TRBV4-2 and TRBJ2-1; 9 bases line up with TRBD2. The CDR3 spans 15 residues. V shed 3 bases, J shed 7 bases, and the junction held 7 bases outside the gene matches. CDR1 LGHNA and CDR2 YNFKEQ come from the germline V gene. DNA for the CDR3: TGTGCCAGCAGCCAGAAGACTAGCGGCCTGAATGAGCAGTTCTTC. Translating gives CASSQKTSGLNEQFF.

This clone occurred a few times. V and J are TRBV9 and TRBJ1-4; D perhaps matches TRBD1 (5 bases). The CDR3 spans 14 residues. The V end lost 0 bases, the J end lost 8 bases, and 11 bases lay between the germline ends. Germline V gene lookup returns CDR1 SGDLS and CDR2 YYNGEE. The CDR3 region has the DNA TGTGCCAGCAGCGTAGGTACGCGGGGGGAAAAACTGTTTTTT. Amino acids: CASSVGTRGEKLFF.

The chain links TRBV7-9 to TRBJ2-7, with a possible D match to TRBD1 (6 bases). Germline CDR1 SEHNR, CDR2 FQNEAQ (reference sequence). V lost 7 bases to trimming and J lost 4 bases, with 8 bases between them. The CDR3 is 11 amino acids. CDR3 amino acids: CASNGQYEQYF. DNA for the CDR3: TGTGCCAGCAACGGACAGTACGAGCAGTACTTC.

The genes are TRBV6-1 and TRBJ2-5; 7 bases agree with TRBD2. The CDR3 extends over 13 amino acids. Trimming took 6 bases from V and 5 from J; bases not matched to a gene: 6. The germline V gene has CDR1 MNHNS and CDR2 SASEGT. The CDR3 is CASSRGGVETQYF. CDR3 coding DNA: TGTGCCAGCAGCCGGGGAGGGGTGGAGACCCAGTACTTC.

The chain joins TRBV2 to TRBJ2-3, with 7 nucleotides matching TRBD2. The junction had 10 bases not matched to a gene; V was cut back by 1 base and J by 3 bases. Germline V gene lookup returns CDR1 SNHLY and CDR2 FYNNEI. This CDR3 contains 17 residues. CDR3 nucleotide sequence: TGTGCCAGCAGTGAAGGGGGAGGGTGGGGTCGGACAGATACGCAGTATTTT. It specifies CASSEGGGWGRTDTQYF.

CDR3 coding DNA: TGCGCCAGCAGCTTGGGCAACAGCCAAGAGACCCAGTACTTC. Translating gives CASSLGNSQETQYF. The rearrangement joins TRBV5-1 to TRBJ2-5; D gene ambiguous. Trimming removed 0 bases from V and 1 base from J, with 7 bases in between. This CDR3 has 14 residues. In germline, CDR1 is SGHRS, CDR2 YFSETQ.

This chain connects TRBV27 to TRBJ2-3; D unclear. Trimming shortened V by 4 bases and J by 6 bases, and 14 bases separated the two germline ends. This CDR3 is built from 14 residues. Germline loops: CDR1 MNHEY, CDR2 SMNVEV (reference sequence). CDR3 nucleotides: TGTGCCAGCAGTTGGAATTCCCTCGCGGATACGCAGTATTTT. It yields the protein CASSWNSLADTQYF.

The rearrangement joins TRBV19 to TRBJ2-7; TRBD1 matches at 10 bases. Germline V gives CDR1 LNHDA, CDR2 SQIVND (reference sequence). This CDR3 is 14 amino acids long. This CDR3 reads CAVDTGQGINEQYF. DNA for the CDR3: TGTGCGGTAGACACGGGACAGGGGATCAACGAGCAGTACTTC.

This clone was picked up a small number of times. The DNA of the CDR3 is TGTGCCAGCAGCCAACAGGGAGAGCAGCCCCAGCATTTT. Residues: CASSQQGEQPQHF. The rearrangement joins TRBV16 to TRBJ1-5; the D gene is possibly TRBD1 (5 bases). V was shortened by 2 bases and J by 7 bases, with 9 bases between the two germline ends. The V gene's germline CDR1 is KGHSY and CDR2 FQNENV. The CDR3 covers 13 residues.

V and J are TRBV2 and TRBJ1-1; D remains ambiguous. From germline, CDR1 is SNHLY and CDR2 FYNNEI. V was pared by 1 base and J by 3 bases, with 12 bases between. CDR3 length: 15 amino acids. Here the CDR3 reads CASSEGSPFYTEAFF. In DNA form, the CDR3 reads TGTGCCAGCAGTGAAGGATCCCCCTTCTACACTGAAGCTTTCTTT.

In this sample, this clone turned up a few times. The gene calls are TRBV28 and TRBJ2-3; TRBD2 matches at 11 bases. CDR1 is MDHEN and CDR2 is SYDVKM in the germline V gene. V lost 2 bases and J lost 1; bases outside the gene matches: 5. The CDR3 totals 17 residues. CDR3 DNA: TGTGCCAGCAGTTTACTTAGCGGGAGGGTTGGCACAGATACGCAGTATTTT. Amino acid sequence: CASSLLSGRVGTDTQYF.

This chain joins TRBV9 and TRBJ2-4; D is possibly TRBD1 (6 bases). Germline-derived CDR1 and CDR2 are SGDLS and YYNGEE. CDR3 size: 14 residues. The V end lost 2 bases, the J end lost 3 bases, and 9 bases lay between the germline ends. CDR3 sequence: CASSVSTGKNIQYF. CDR3 sequence (DNA): TGTGCCAGCAGCGTCTCGACAGGCAAAAACATTCAGTACTTC.

The CDR3 protein is CASSSRASRDYEQFF. For the CDR3, the DNA is TGTGCCAGCAGCTCCCGTGCATCCCGGGACTATGAGCAGTTCTTC. This rearrangement joins TRBV11-2 to TRBJ2-1, with D perhaps matching TRBD2 (6 bases). The CDR3 is 15 residues long. V was cut by 4 bases and J by 8 bases, with 18 bases left in between. Germline CDR1 reads SGHAT; CDR2 reads FQNNGV.

The DNA for the CDR3 is TGTGCCAGTAGGTTAACAGGTTATAGCACAGATACGCAGTATTTT. Encoded protein: CASRLTGYSTDTQYF. The rearrangement joins TRBV19 to TRBJ2-3; TRBD1 might be the D (5 bases). This CDR3 contains 15 residues. Germline V gene sequence: CDR1 LNHDA, CDR2 SQIVND (reference sequence). V was shortened by 6 bases and J by 0 bases, with 13 bases between the two germline ends.

Details on this clone: The same CDR3 also results from other DNA sequences found in this sample. The rearrangement joins TRBV15 to TRBJ2-7; TRBD1 agrees at 11 bases. The CDR3 totals 12 residues. V shed 8 bases, J shed 5 bases, and the junction held 2 bases outside the gene matches. Germline V gene sequence: CDR1 LNHNV, CDR2 YYDKDF (reference sequence). This CDR3 is CATRDRGDEQYF. CDR3 DNA sequence: TGTGCCACCCGGGACAGGGGGGACGAGCAGTACTTC.